Following are 27 T cell receptor beta chains from one sample sequenced in a study of shared clonotypes between healthy human individuals. Method: immunoSEQ multiplex PCR; TCRdb's copy keeps in-frame clones and lacks some. Found here are around 2.1 million clones, around 95% of them singletons; the top ten hold approximately 0.13%. The specimen sequenced was naive CD4+ T cells sorted from blood. Regarding subset: CD45RA+ positively selected. Source of these receptors: a man younger than 30 in good health.

The chain carries TRBV9 and TRBJ2-7; the match to TRBD2 covers 7 bases. V was clipped by 0 bases and J by 12 bases; unmatched bases: 12. The germline V gene encodes CDR1 SGDLS and CDR2 YYNGEE. The CDR3 loop spans 14 amino acids. The CDR3 region is CASSVDGAGTTRYF. CDR3 sequence (DNA): TGTGCCAGCAGCGTAGACGGGGCGGGGACTACAAGGTACTTC.

The chain links TRBV10-1 to TRBJ2-2, with no clear D. V was pared by 4 bases and J by 3 bases, with 9 bases between. The V gene's germline CDR1 is WNHNN and CDR2 SYGVQD (reference sequence). The CDR3 has 14 residues. The CDR3 coding sequence is TGCGCCAGCAGTGGGGCACGTTACACCGGGGAGCTGTTTTTT. Its protein product is CASSGARYTGELFF.

V usage is TRBV5-1 and J usage is TRBJ2-1; 7 nucleotides line up with TRBD1. V shed 4 bases and J 5 bases; nucleotides not matched to a gene: 9. CDR3 length equals 15 residues. CDR1 and CDR2 from the germline V gene are SGHRS and YFSETQ. The DNA of the CDR3 is TGCGCCAGCAGCCTGGGACAGCGGACACACAATGAGCAGTTCTTC. It codes for CASSLGQRTHNEQFF.

About this clone itself: The sample carries other DNA sequences with the same CDR3. The rearrangement joins TRBV2 to TRBJ2-7; TRBD1 aligns across 11 bases. Germline loops: CDR1 SNHLY, CDR2 FYNNEI. The CDR3 is 15 amino acids. The V gene end was trimmed by 4 bases and the J gene end by 0 bases; junction bases not matched to a gene: 2. The chain's CDR3 is CASSGDRGSSYEQYF. Here the CDR3 DNA reads TGTGCCAGCAGTGGGGACAGGGGGAGCTCCTACGAGCAGTACTTC.

This chain connects TRBV5-1 to TRBJ1-1, with no clear D. The CDR3 consists of 15 residues. V lost 1 base, J lost 1 base, and 11 bases lay in between. Germline loops: CDR1 SGHRS, CDR2 YFSETQ. CDR3 sequence (DNA): TGCGCCAGCAGCTTGCGCAGAAGGGAGAACACTGAAGCTTTCTTT. The encoded protein is CASSLRRRENTEAFF.

This rearrangement joins TRBV10-1 to TRBJ2-2; 7 nucleotides line up with TRBD1. The length of the CDR3 is 15 residues. V lost 2 bases and J lost 1; bases outside the gene matches: 1. Germline CDR1 is WNHNN and CDR2 is SYGVQD (reference sequence). The CDR3 coding sequence is TGCGCCAGCAGTGAGCGACAGGGGAACACCGGGGAGCTGTTTTTT. Amino acid sequence: CASSERQGNTGELFF.

This rearrangement joins TRBV18 to TRBJ1-5, with D possibly TRBD1 on 5 matching bases. This CDR3 spans 15 amino acids. V was trimmed by 0 bases and J by 3 bases, leaving 9 bases between them. The germline gives CDR1 KGHSH, CDR2 LQKENI. CDR3 amino acids: CASSPPSQANQPQHF. The CDR3 region has the DNA TGTGCCAGCTCACCACCGTCACAGGCCAATCAGCCCCAGCATTTT.

The chain links TRBV30 to TRBJ2-1; the D gene is possibly TRBD1 (6 bases). The CDR3 contains 14 residues. V was pared by 3 bases and J by 4 bases, with 13 bases between. The V gene's germline CDR1 is GTSNPN and CDR2 SVGIG (reference sequence). DNA for the CDR3: TGTGCCTGGAGAGGGGGTCGTATTTACAATGAGCAGTTCTTC. Its protein product is CAWRGGRIYNEQFF.

This clone appeared a single time. Other DNA sequences of this sample code for an identical CDR3. The rearrangement uses TRBV2 and TRBJ2-7; D gene unclear. Trimming removed 7 bases at V and 0 bases at J, with 4 bases between. Per germline, CDR1 SNHLY and CDR2 FYNNEI. The CDR3 has 11 residues. CDR3 in amino acids: CASTGSYEQYF. As DNA, the CDR3 is TGTGCCAGCACGGGCTCCTACGAGCAGTACTTC.

V usage is TRBV18 and J usage is TRBJ1-6; D is perhaps TRBD1 (6 bases). Germline CDR1 is KGHSH and CDR2 is LQKENI. V gave up 6 bases and J gave up 9 bases, with 21 bases separating them. The CDR3 has 16 amino acids. CDR3 coding DNA: TGTGCCAGCTCCCTCGGGACAACCGCTATGGGTTCACCCCTCCACTTT. Its translation: CASSLGTTAMGSPLHF.

The CDR3 nucleotides read TGTGCCAGCAAGGTCCAGGGACGATTCTATGGCTACACCTTC. Its translation is CASKVQGRFYGYTF. The chain links TRBV27 to TRBJ1-2, with a tentative D call TRBD1 (5 bases). Trimming pared 7 bases from V and 4 bases from J, leaving 16 bases between. The CDR3 runs to 14 residues. The germline V gene encodes CDR1 MNHEY and CDR2 SMNVEV (reference sequence).

CDR3 region: CATSRDYGQGRVAFF. In nucleotides, the CDR3 is TGTGCCACCAGCAGAGATTACGGACAGGGGCGGGTAGCTTTCTTT. The V gene is TRBV15, the J gene TRBJ1-1; 9 bases map to TRBD1. V was clipped by 0 bases and J by 10 bases; unmatched bases: 9. Germline lookup yields CDR1 LNHNV and CDR2 YYDKDF (reference sequence). The length of the CDR3 is 15 residues. Supplemented by reference TRBV15 and TRBJ1-1, the full variable domain reads DAMVIQNPRYQVTQFGKPVTLSCSQTLNHNVMYWYQQKSSQAPKLLFHYYDKDFNNEADTPDNFQSRRPNTSFCFLDIRSPGLGDTAMYLCATSRDYGQGRVAFFGQGTRLTVV.

The chain employs TRBV5-1 and TRBJ1-6; the D is unclear. In germline, CDR1 is SGHRS, CDR2 YFSETQ. This CDR3 has 14 amino acids. The V gene lost 0 bases and the J gene lost 10 bases, with 11 bases spanning the gap. CDR3 nucleotides: TGCGCCAGCAGCTTGGGTACGGGAAACTCACCCCTCCACTTT. Translating it yields CASSLGTGNSPLHF.

This clone was seen only once. The chain uses TRBV27 and TRBJ2-1, with TRBD2 identical over 7 bases. V lost 6 bases and J lost 4; bases outside the gene matches: 12. The CDR3 has 16 residues. Germline-derived CDR1 and CDR2 are MNHEY and SMNVEV (reference sequence). In DNA, the CDR3 is TGTGCCAGCAGAACGGAAGGCCTAGCGGTGTACAATGAGCAGTTCTTC. Its translation: CASRTEGLAVYNEQFF.

The V gene is TRBV9, the J gene TRBJ2-1; TRBD2 is a possible D gene (6 bases). The germline V gene encodes CDR1 SGDLS and CDR2 YYNGEE. Trimming stripped 3 bases from V and 1 base from J, with 14 bases between. The CDR3 sequence is 16 residues long. In DNA form, the CDR3 reads TGTGCCAGCAGCGAGGGGACTGCGCCTTCCTACAATGAGCAGTTCTTC. The encoded protein is CASSEGTAPSYNEQFF.

This clone has just one count. V is TRBV10-2 and J is TRBJ1-2; 9 bases map to TRBD1. Germline assignment: CDR1 WSHSY and CDR2 SAAADI. The junction had 8 bases not matched to a gene; V was cut back by 7 bases and J by 5 bases. The CDR3 is 14 amino acids. The CDR3 region has the DNA TGCGCCAGCACCCCCGGACAGGGGACTTATGGCTACACCTTC. Its translation is CASTPGQGTYGYTF.

The chain uses TRBV5-6 and TRBJ2-7, with D unresolved. Looked up from germline, CDR1 is SGHDT and CDR2 is YYEEEE. This CDR3 has 13 residues. Trimming pared 5 bases from V and 2 bases from J, leaving 11 bases between. The CDR3 coding sequence is TGTGCCAGCAGTCGGCAGACCACCTACGAGCAGTACTTC. It translates to CASSRQTTYEQYF.

This chain links TRBV6-1 with TRBJ1-4; possible D gene TRBD1, 5 bases. The CDR3 consists of 14 residues. V lost 4 bases, J lost 7 bases, and 13 bases lay in between. Germline CDR1 and CDR2: MNHNS and SASEGT. CDR3 loop: CASSAQGVVEKLFF. The CDR3 nucleotides read TGTGCCAGCAGTGCCCAGGGAGTCGTTGAAAAACTGTTTTTT.

The J gene is TRBJ1-2, the V gene TRBV10-1; D is undetermined. Germline V gene lookup returns CDR1 WNHNN and CDR2 SYGVQD (reference sequence). The CDR3 runs 14 residues. The V end was cut by 0 bases, the J end by 2 bases, with 7 bases between. Here the CDR3 DNA reads TGCGCCAGCAGTGAGTCGGGTAGGAACTATGGCTACACCTTC. Translated: CASSESGRNYGYTF.

V usage is TRBV11-2 and J usage is TRBJ1-4; 7 bases agree with TRBD1. The CDR3 length is 15 residues. The germline CDR1 and CDR2 sequences are SGHAT and FQNNGV. The V and J ends lost 5 bases and 5 bases, in that order; junction bases with no gene match: 8. The CDR3 bases are TGTGCCAGCAGCCGAGATACGACAGGGAATGAAAAACTGTTTTTT. Its translation is CASSRDTTGNEKLFF.

This clone occurred once. The chain uses TRBV29-1 and TRBJ2-7; 9 bases match TRBD1. This CDR3 comprises 12 residues. The germline V gene has CDR1 SQVTM and CDR2 ANQGSEA. The J segment lost 5 bases and the V segment lost 5 bases, leaving 4 bases of the junction unmatched. This CDR3 reads CSVYTGGNEQYF. DNA for the CDR3: TGCAGCGTTTACACAGGGGGCAACGAGCAGTACTTC.

Notes on this clone: Other nucleotide sequences from this sample produce the same CDR3. CDR3 sequence reads: CASSLKNTGELFF. The CDR3 DNA is TGTGCCAGCAGCTTAAAGAACACCGGGGAGCTGTTTTTT. The rearrangement links TRBV7-2 to TRBJ2-2, with D hard to call. Trimming pared 2 bases from V and 1 base from J, leaving 2 bases between. The CDR3 spans 13 residues. The germline CDR1 and CDR2 sequences are SGHTA and FQGNSA. The complete variable domain, with remaining parts taken from reference TRBV7-2 and TRBJ2-2, reads GAGVSQSPSNKVTEKGKDVELRCDPISGHTALYWYRQSLGQGLEFLIYFQGNSAPDKSGLPSDRFSAERTGGSVSTLTIQRTQQEDSAVYLCASSLKNTGELFFGEGSRLTVL.

The V call is TRBV5-1, the J call TRBJ2-3; TRBD2 aligns across 15 bases. CDR1 is SGHRS and CDR2 is YFSETQ in the germline V gene. This CDR3 has 16 amino acids. The V segment lost 1 base and the J segment 8 bases; nucleotides outside the gene matches: 5. The CDR3 region is CASSLQGLAGGLTQYF. DNA of the CDR3: TGCGCCAGCAGCTTGCAAGGACTAGCGGGAGGGCTTACGCAGTATTTT.

This chain links TRBV28 with TRBJ1-1, with no clear D. The V gene lost 7 bases and the J gene lost 4 bases, with 10 bases spanning the gap. From germline, CDR1 is MDHEN and CDR2 SYDVKM. The CDR3 is 12 amino acids. CDR3: CASNPGSTEAFF. Here the CDR3 DNA reads TGTGCCAGCAATCCGGGGAGCACTGAAGCTTTCTTT.

This chain links TRBV5-1 with TRBJ2-3; 11 nucleotides align to TRBD2. The trim removed 3 bases at V and 1 base at J, leaving 4 bases unmatched. The CDR3 consists of 16 residues. Per the germline V gene, CDR1 is SGHRS and CDR2 is YFSETQ. The CDR3: CASSWGLAARTDTQYF. The CDR3 coding sequence is TGCGCCAGCAGCTGGGGACTAGCGGCGCGCACAGATACGCAGTATTTT.

This chain uses TRBV14 with TRBJ2-2; no definite D call. The V gene lost 4 bases and the J gene lost 8 bases, with 11 bases spanning the gap. This CDR3 has 13 amino acids. Germline V gene data show CDR1 as SGHDN and CDR2 as FVKESK. The CDR3 region is CASSLLVSGELFF. In DNA, the CDR3 is TGTGCCAGCAGCCTATTGGTATCGGGGGAGCTGTTTTTT. The complete variable domain, with remaining parts taken from reference TRBV14 and TRBJ2-2, reads EAGVTQFPSHSVIEKGQTVTLRCDPISGHDNLYWYRRVMGKEIKFLLHFVKESKQDESGMPNNRFLAERTGGTYSTLKVQPAELEDSGVYFCASSLLVSGELFFGEGSRLTVL.

The chain combines TRBV6-1 with TRBJ1-5; 8 bases map to TRBD1. Germline V gives CDR1 MNHNS, CDR2 SASEGT. The J segment lost 0 bases and the V segment lost 6 bases, leaving 4 bases of the junction unmatched. This CDR3 has 15 amino acids. Here the CDR3 reads CASRTGGTSNQPQHF. The DNA for the CDR3 is TGTGCCAGCAGAACAGGGGGGACTAGCAATCAGCCCCAGCATTTT.